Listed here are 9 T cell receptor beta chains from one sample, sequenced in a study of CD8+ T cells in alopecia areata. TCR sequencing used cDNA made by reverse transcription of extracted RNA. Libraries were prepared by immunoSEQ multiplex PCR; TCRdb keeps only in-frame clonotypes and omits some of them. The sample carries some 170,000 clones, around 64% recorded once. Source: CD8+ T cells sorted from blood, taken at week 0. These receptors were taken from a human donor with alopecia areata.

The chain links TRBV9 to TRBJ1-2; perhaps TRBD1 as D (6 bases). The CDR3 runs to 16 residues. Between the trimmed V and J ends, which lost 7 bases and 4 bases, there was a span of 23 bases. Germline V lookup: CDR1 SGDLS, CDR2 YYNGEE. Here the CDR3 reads CASQPLHGGPIYGYTF. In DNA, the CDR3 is TGTGCCAGCCAACCCCTGCACGGGGGGCCGATCTATGGCTACACCTTC.

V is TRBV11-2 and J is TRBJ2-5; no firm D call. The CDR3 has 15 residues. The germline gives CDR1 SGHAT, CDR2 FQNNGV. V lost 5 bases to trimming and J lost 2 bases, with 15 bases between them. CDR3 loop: CASSPRRAVQETQYF. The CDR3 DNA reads TGTGCCAGCAGCCCCCGCCGGGCAGTTCAAGAGACCCAGTACTTC.

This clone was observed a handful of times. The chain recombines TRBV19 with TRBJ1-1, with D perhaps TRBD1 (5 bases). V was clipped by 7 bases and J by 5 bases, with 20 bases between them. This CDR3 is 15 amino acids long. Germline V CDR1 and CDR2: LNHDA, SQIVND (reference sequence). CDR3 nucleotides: TGTGCCAGTATGGGGATGAGGGGAACGGAAACTGAAGCTTTCTTT. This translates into CASMGMRGTETEAFF.

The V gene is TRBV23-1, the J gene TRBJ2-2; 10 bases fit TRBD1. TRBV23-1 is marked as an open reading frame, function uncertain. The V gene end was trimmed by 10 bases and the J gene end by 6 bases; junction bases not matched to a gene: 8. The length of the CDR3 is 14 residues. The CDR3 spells CATWDRGCPGELFF. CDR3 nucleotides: TGCGCCACCTGGGACAGGGGTTGCCCCGGGGAGCTGTTTTTT.

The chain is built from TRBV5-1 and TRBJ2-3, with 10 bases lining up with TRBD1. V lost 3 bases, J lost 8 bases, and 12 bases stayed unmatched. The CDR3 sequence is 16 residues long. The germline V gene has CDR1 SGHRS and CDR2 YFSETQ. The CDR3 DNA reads TGCGCCAGCAGCTATGAGGGACAGGGGAATGGGGCTACGCAGTATTTT. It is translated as CASSYEGQGNGATQYF.

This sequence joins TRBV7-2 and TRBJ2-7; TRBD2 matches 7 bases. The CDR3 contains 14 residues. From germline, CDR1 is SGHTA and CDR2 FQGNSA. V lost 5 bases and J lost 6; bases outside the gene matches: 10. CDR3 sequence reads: CASSPGGGEIEQYF. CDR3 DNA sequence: TGTGCCAGCAGCCCCGGGGGAGGGGAGATCGAGCAGTACTTC.

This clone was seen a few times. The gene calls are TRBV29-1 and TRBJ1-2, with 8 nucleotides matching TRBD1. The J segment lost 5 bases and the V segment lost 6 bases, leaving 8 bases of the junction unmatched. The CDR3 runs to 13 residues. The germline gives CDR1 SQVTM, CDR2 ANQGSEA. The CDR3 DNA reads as TGCAGCGTACAGGGGGACAATCGTTATGGCTACACCTTC. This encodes CSVQGDNRYGYTF.

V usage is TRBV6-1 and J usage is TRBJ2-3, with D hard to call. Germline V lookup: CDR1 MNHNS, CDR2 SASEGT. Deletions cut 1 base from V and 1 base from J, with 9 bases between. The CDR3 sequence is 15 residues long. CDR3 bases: TGTGCCAGCAGTGAAGGGATAGCCGGCACAGATACGCAGTATTTT. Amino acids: CASSEGIAGTDTQYF.

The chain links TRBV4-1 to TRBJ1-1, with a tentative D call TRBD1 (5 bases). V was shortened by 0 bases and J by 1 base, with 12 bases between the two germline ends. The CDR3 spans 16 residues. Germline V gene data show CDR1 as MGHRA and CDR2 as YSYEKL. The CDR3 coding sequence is TGCGCCAGCAGCCAAGATGAGGCAGGGCCGAACACTGAAGCTTTCTTT. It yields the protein CASSQDEAGPNTEAFF.